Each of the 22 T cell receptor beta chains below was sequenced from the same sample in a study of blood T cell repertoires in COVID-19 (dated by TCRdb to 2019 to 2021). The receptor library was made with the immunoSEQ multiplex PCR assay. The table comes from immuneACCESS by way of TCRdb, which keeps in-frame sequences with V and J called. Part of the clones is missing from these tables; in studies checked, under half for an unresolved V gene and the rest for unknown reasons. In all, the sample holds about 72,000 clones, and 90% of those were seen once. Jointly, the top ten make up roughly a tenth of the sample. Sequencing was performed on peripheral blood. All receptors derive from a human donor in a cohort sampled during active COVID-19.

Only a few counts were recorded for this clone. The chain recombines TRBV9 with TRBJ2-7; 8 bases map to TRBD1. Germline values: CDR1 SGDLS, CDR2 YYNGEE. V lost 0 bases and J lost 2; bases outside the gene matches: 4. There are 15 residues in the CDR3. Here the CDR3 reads CASSVDGQGTYEQYF. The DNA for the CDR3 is TGTGCCAGCAGCGTAGACGGACAGGGCACCTACGAGCAGTACTTC.

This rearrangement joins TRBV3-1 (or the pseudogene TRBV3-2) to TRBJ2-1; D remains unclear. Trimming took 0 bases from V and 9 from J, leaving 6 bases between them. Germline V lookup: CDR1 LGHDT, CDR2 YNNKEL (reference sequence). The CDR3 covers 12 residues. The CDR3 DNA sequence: TGTGCCAGCAGCCAAGAGACAACTGAGCAGTTCTTC. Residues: CASSQETTEQFF.

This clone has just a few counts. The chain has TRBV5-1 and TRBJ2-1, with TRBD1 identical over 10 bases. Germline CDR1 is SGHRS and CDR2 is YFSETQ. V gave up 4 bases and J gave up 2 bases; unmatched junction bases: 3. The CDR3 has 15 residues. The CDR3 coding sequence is TGCGCCAGCAGCGCGGGACAGGGGACCTACAATGAGCAGTTCTTC. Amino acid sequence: CASSAGQGTYNEQFF.

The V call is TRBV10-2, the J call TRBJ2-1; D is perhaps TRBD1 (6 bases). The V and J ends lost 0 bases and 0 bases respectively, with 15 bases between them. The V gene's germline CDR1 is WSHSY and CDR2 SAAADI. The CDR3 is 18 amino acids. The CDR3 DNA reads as TGCGCCAGCAGTGAGTCAATGGGGGCTAGCAGCTCCTACAATGAGCAGTTCTTC. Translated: CASSESMGASSSYNEQFF.

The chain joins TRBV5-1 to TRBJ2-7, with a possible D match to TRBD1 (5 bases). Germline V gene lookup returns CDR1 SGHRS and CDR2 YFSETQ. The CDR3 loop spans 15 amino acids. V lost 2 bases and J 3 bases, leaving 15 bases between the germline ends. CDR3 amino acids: CASSFSAGIDYEQYF. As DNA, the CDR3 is TGCGCCAGCAGCTTTTCGGCAGGGATTGACTACGAGCAGTACTTC.

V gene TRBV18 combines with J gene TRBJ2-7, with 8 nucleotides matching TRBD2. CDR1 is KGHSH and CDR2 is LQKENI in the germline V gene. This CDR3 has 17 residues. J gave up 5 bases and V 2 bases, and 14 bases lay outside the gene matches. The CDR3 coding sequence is TGTGCCAGCTCACCAGGGGGTATCCGGGAGGGCCTCCACGAGCAGTACTTC. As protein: CASSPGGIREGLHEQYF. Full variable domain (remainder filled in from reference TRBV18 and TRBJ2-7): NAGVMQNPRHLVRRRGQEARLRCSPMKGHSHVYWYRQLPEEGLKFMVYLQKENIIDESGMPKERFSAEFPKEGPSILRIQQVVRGDSAAYFCASSPGGIREGLHEQYFGPGTRLTVT.

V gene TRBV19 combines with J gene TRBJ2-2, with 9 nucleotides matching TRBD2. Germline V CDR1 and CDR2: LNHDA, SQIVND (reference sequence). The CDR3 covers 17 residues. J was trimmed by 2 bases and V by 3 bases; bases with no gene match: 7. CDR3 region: CASSIPGLAQNTGELFF. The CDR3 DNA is TGTGCCAGTAGTATTCCGGGACTAGCTCAAAACACCGGGGAGCTGTTTTTT.

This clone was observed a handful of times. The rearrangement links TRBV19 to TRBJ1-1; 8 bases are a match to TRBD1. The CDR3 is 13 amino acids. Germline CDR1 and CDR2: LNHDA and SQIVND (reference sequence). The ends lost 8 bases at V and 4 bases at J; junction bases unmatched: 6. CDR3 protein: CASLGQELTEAFF. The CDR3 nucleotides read TGTGCCAGTTTGGGACAGGAACTCACTGAAGCTTTCTTT.

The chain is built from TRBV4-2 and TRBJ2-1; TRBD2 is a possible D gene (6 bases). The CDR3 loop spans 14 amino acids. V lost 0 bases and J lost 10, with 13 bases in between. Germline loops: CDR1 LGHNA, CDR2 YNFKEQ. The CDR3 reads CASSQDRARGEQFF. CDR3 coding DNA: TGTGCCAGCAGCCAAGATAGGGCTCGGGGGGAGCAGTTCTTC.

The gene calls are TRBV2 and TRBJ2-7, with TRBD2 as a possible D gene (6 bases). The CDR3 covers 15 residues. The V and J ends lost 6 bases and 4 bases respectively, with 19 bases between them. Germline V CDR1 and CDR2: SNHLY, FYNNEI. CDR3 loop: CASRKRSGPRYEQYF. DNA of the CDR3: TGTGCCAGCAGAAAACGTAGCGGACCCCGATACGAGCAGTACTTC. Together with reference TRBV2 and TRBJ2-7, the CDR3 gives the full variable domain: EPEVTQTPSHQVTQMGQEVILRCVPISNHLYFYWYRQILGQKVEFLVSFYNNEISEKSEIFDDQFSVERPDGSNFTLKIRSTKLEDSAMYFCASRKRSGPRYEQYFGPGTRLTVT.

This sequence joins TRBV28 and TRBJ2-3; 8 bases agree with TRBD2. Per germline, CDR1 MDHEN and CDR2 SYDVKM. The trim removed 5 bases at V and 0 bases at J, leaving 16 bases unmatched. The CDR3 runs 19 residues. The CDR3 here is CASSLLKSGGGPSTDTQYF. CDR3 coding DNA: TGTGCCAGCAGTCTCCTTAAGAGCGGGGGAGGTCCTAGCACAGATACGCAGTATTTT.

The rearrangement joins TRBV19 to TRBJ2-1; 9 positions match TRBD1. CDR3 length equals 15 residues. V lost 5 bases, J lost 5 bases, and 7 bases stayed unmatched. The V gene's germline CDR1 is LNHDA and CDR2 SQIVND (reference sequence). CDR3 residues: CASSPNRGRDNEQFF. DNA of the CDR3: TGTGCCAGTAGTCCCAACAGGGGGCGAGACAATGAGCAGTTCTTC.

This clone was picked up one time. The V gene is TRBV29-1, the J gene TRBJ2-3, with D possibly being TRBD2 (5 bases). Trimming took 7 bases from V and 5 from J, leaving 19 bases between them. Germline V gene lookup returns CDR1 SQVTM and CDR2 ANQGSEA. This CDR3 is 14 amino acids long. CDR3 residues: CSARAVPGGDTQYF. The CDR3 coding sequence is TGCAGCGCCCGAGCGGTCCCTGGAGGAGATACGCAGTATTTT.

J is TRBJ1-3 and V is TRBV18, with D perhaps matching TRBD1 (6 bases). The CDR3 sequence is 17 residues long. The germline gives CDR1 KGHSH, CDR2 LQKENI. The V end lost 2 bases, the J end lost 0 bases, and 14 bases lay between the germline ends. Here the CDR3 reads CASSPSGGHISGNTIYF. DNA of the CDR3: TGTGCCAGCTCACCATCGGGGGGCCATATCTCTGGAAACACCATATATTTT.

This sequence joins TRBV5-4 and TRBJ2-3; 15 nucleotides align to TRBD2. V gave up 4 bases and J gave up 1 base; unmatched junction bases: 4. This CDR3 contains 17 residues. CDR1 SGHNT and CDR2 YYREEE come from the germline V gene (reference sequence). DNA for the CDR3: TGTGCCAGCAGCAAGGGACTAGCGGGAGGCGGCACAGATACGCAGTATTTT. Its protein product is CASSKGLAGGGTDTQYF.

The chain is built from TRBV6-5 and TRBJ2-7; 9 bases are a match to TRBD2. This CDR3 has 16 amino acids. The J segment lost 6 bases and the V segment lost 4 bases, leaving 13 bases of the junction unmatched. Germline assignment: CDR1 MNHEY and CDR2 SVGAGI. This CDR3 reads CASSFLWAGGPGEQYF. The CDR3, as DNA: TGTGCCAGCAGTTTCCTCTGGGCGGGAGGGCCGGGCGAGCAGTACTTC.

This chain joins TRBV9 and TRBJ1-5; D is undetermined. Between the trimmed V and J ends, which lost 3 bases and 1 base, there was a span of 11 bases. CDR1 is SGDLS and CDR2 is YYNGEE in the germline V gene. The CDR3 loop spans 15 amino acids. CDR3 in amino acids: CASSAGGRSNQPQHF. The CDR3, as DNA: TGTGCCAGCAGCGCCGGAGGGAGGAGCAATCAGCCCCAGCATTTT. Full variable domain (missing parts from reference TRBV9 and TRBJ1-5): DSGVTQTPKHLITATGQRVTLRCSPRSGDLSVYWYQQSLDQGLQFLIQYYNGEERAKGNILERFSAQQFPDLHSELNLSSLELGDSALYFCASSAGGRSNQPQHFGDGTRLSIL.

CDR3 DNA: TGTGCCAGCAGCCGCAACCCACAGGTACTGTTTTTT. Its protein product is CASSRNPQVLFF. The rearrangement links TRBV3-1 (or the pseudogene TRBV3-2) to TRBJ1-4; a possible D gene is TRBD1 (5 bases). Germline V gene data show CDR1 as LGHDT and CDR2 as YNNKEL (reference sequence). This CDR3 spans 12 amino acids. The germline V and J ends were trimmed by 4 bases and 13 bases, with 13 bases remaining between them.

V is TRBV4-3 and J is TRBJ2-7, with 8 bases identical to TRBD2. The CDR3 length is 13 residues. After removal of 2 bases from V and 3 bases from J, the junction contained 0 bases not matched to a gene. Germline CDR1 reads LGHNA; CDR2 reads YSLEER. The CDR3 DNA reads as TGCGCCAGCAGCCAAACTAGCGGCTACGAGCAGTACTTC. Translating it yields CASSQTSGYEQYF.

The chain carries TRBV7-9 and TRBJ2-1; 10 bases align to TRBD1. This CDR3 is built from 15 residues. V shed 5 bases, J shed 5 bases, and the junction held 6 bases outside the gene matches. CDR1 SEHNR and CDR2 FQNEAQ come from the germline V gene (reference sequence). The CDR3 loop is CASSLSGTGDNEQFF. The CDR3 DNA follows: TGTGCCAGCAGCCTCTCCGGGACAGGGGACAATGAGCAGTTCTTC.

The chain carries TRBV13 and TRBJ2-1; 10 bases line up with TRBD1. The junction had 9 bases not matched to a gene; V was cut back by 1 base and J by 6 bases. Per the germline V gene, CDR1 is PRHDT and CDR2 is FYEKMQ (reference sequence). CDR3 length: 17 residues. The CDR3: CASSLEEGGQGSNEQFF. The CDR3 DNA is TGTGCCAGCAGCTTAGAGGAGGGGGGACAGGGGTCCAATGAGCAGTTCTTC. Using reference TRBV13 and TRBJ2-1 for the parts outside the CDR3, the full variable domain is AAGVIQSPRHLIKEKRETATLKCYPIPRHDTVYWYQQGPGQDPQFLISFYEKMQSDKGSIPDRFSAQQFSDYHSELNMSSLELGDSALYFCASSLEEGGQGSNEQFFGPGTRLTVL.

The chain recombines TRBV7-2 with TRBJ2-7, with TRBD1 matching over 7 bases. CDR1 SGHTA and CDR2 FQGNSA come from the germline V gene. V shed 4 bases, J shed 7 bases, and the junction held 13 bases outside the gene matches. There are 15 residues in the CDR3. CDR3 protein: CASSSMGQTSREQYF. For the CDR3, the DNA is TGTGCCAGCAGCTCCATGGGACAGACGTCACGGGAGCAGTACTTC.